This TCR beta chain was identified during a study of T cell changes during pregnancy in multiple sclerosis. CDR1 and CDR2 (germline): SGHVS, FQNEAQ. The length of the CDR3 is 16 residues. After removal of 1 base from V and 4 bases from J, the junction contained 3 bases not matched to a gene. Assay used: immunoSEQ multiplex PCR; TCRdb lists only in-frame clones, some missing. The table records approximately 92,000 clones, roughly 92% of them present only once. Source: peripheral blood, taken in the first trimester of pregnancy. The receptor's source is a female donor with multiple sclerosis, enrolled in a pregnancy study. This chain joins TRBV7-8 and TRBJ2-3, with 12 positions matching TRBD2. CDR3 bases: TGTGCCAGCAGCTTAGACGGACTAGCGGGACCAGATACGCAGTATTTT. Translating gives CASSLDGLAGPDTQYF.